What follows are 30 T cell receptor beta chains derived from one specimen sequenced in a study of T-cell reconstitution after alpha-beta-depleted transplantation in children. Unique molecular identifiers were incorporated during preparation of the TCRbeta library. TCRdb reanalysed the PCR reads using MiXCR and keeps one entry per CDR3 protein. The sample lists around 240,000 distinct CDR3 sequences, roughly 8.2% seen once, with under 8% in the top ten. Sample: PBMCs, mostly from graft donor cells, taken 180 days after TCRalphabeta/CD19-depleted stem cell transplant. The receptors were sampled from a male patient younger than 18 who had a stem cell transplant for acute lymphoblastic leukemia, so the T cells may come from the graft donor.

The genes are TRBV6-2 or TRBV6-3 and TRBJ1-4; 7 positions agree with TRBD1. V was clipped by 6 bases and J by 8 bases; unmatched bases: 18. CDR1 and CDR2 (germline): MNHEY, SVGEGT. This CDR3 region has 17 residues. CDR3 loop: CASRASTGILGGEKLFF. The CDR3 region has the DNA TGTGCCAGCAGAGCCTCGACAGGGATCTTAGGTGGCGAAAAACTGTTTTTT.

This clonotype is a singleton in its sample. A read error is possible here, since a much larger clone lies one base away. The chain employs TRBV20-1 and TRBJ2-1, with TRBD2 as a possible D gene (5 bases). The germline V gene has CDR1 DFQATT and CDR2 SNEGSKA (reference sequence). The CDR3 has 14 residues. Trimming removed 5 bases at V and 3 bases at J, with 14 bases between. The CDR3 loop is CSALASFYYNEQFF. For the CDR3, the DNA is TGCAGTGCTTTAGCTAGCTTCTACTACAATGAGCAGTTCTTC.

This clonotype was detected ten times or more. The rearrangement joins TRBV11-2 to TRBJ2-2; no firm D call. Deletions cut 1 base from V and 4 bases from J, with 4 bases between. Germline loops: CDR1 SGHAT, CDR2 FQNNGV. The CDR3 loop spans 13 amino acids. Written as DNA, the CDR3 is TGTGCCAGCAGCTTAGCTTTCACCGGGGAGCTGTTTTTT. Its translation: CASSLAFTGELFF.

This clonotype was seen repeatedly, ten times or more. The chain links TRBV27 to TRBJ2-5; the match to TRBD2 covers 11 bases. In germline, CDR1 is MNHEY, CDR2 SMNVEV (reference sequence). This CDR3 region has 16 residues. V was clipped by 5 bases and J by 4 bases; unmatched bases: 9. In DNA, the CDR3 is TGTGCCAGCAGTCCTTATAGCGGGAGGGCCACAGAGACCCAGTACTTC. As protein: CASSPYSGRATETQYF.

This clonotype was counted ten times or more. This chain connects TRBV20-1 to TRBJ2-2; D perhaps matches TRBD1 (6 bases). From germline, CDR1 is DFQATT and CDR2 SNEGSKA (reference sequence). V dropped 1 base and J dropped 6 bases, with 12 bases sitting between them. The CDR3 runs to 14 residues. The CDR3 loop is CSARVNRAAGELFF. DNA of the CDR3: TGCAGTGCTAGAGTGAACAGGGCGGCCGGGGAGCTGTTTTTT.

This clonotype was observed many times. This sequence joins TRBV25-1 and TRBJ1-3; maybe TRBD1 (6 bases). The V gene lost 6 bases and the J gene lost 2 bases, with 11 bases spanning the gap. This CDR3 has 14 amino acids. The germline gives CDR1 MGHDK, CDR2 SYGVNS. DNA of the CDR3: TGTGCCAGCAGGGAGGGGGGGGCTGGAAACACCATATATTTT. It is translated as CASREGGAGNTIYF.

This clonotype has a count of ten or more. The rearrangement links TRBV12-3 or TRBV12-4 to TRBJ2-1, with D uncertain. The CDR3 length is 15 residues. The V end lost 0 bases, the J end lost 4 bases, and 10 bases lay between the germline ends. The CDR3, as DNA: TGTGCCAGCAGTTTAGCCGTAGTCTCATACAATGAGCAGTTCTTC. Protein product: CASSLAVVSYNEQFF.

This clonotype showed up just once. A read error may explain this, as a much larger clone is one base away. The chain joins TRBV11-2 to TRBJ2-3; 12 positions match TRBD2. The CDR3 has 17 amino acids. The V segment lost 2 bases and the J segment 2 bases; nucleotides outside the gene matches: 5. Germline V gene data show CDR1 as SGHAT and CDR2 as FQNNGV. Written as DNA, the CDR3 is TGTGCCAGCAGCTTAAGTCTAGCGGGGGGGCACACAGATACGCAGTATTTT. Protein product: CASSLSLAGGHTDTQYF.

This clonotype was seen at least ten times. The chain employs TRBV3-1 and TRBJ2-7; TRBD2 matches at 9 bases. Per the germline V gene, CDR1 is LGHDT and CDR2 is YNNKEL (reference sequence). The CDR3 extends over 14 amino acids. V trimming: 0 bases; J trimming: 4 bases; junction bases outside the gene matches: 1. The CDR3 loop is CASSQELAGYEQYF. CDR3 nucleotide sequence: TGTGCCAGCAGCCAAGAGCTAGCGGGGTACGAGCAGTACTTC.

This clonotype occurred many times. This sequence joins TRBV15 and TRBJ1-5; D not resolved. The ends were cut back, 0 bases at V and 6 bases at J, with 6 bases in the middle. CDR1 and CDR2 (germline): LNHNV, YYDKDF (reference sequence). This CDR3 has 13 residues. CDR3 sequence: CATSRDLGQPQHF. The CDR3 bases are TGTGCCACCAGCAGAGATCTGGGTCAGCCCCAGCATTTT.

This clonotype has at least ten counts. The chain links TRBV4-3 to TRBJ2-5, with TRBD1 identical over 7 bases. The ends lost 0 bases at V and 3 bases at J; junction bases unmatched: 1. The CDR3 contains 14 residues. Germline values: CDR1 LGHNA, CDR2 YSLEER. This CDR3 is CASSQETGEETQYF. CDR3 DNA: TGCGCCAGCAGCCAAGAAACAGGGGAAGAGACCCAGTACTTC.

The genes are TRBV12-3 or TRBV12-4 and TRBJ2-3, with D possibly being TRBD1 (5 bases). The CDR3 is made up of 12 amino acids. Trimming shortened V by 8 bases and J by 7 bases, and 13 bases separated the two germline ends. The CDR3 sequence: CASCPQGNTQYF. The CDR3 DNA follows: TGTGCCAGCTGCCCCCAGGGAAATACGCAGTATTTT.

The table lists this clonotype with many counts. This chain joins TRBV12-3 or TRBV12-4 and TRBJ2-4; 12 nucleotides align to TRBD2. After removal of 6 bases from V and 0 bases from J, the junction contained 15 bases not matched to a gene. The CDR3 sequence is 20 residues long. This chain's CDR3 is CASSPLLAGGPIIAKNIQYF. The CDR3 DNA sequence: TGTGCCAGCAGCCCCCTCCTAGCGGGGGGGCCTATTATAGCCAAAAACATTCAGTACTTC.

This clonotype occurred many times. The CDR3 reads CASSRTGETGELFF. The CDR3 nucleotides read TGTGCCAGCAGTCGGACAGGGGAGACCGGGGAGCTGTTTTTT. J is TRBJ2-2 and V is TRBV25-1, with TRBD1 matching over 9 bases. Germline values: CDR1 MGHDK, CDR2 SYGVNS. The CDR3 contains 14 residues. V shed 5 bases and J 5 bases; nucleotides not matched to a gene: 3.

The table lists this clonotype with many counts. The chain joins TRBV11-2 to TRBJ1-1, with 8 bases that match TRBD1. CDR1 is SGHAT, CDR2 FQNNGV, per germline. V shed 1 base and J 5 bases; nucleotides not matched to a gene: 3. This CDR3 spans 14 amino acids. The CDR3 DNA reads TGTGCCAGCAGCTTAGGACAGGGGTGGACTGAAGCTTTCTTT. Its translation is CASSLGQGWTEAFF.

This clonotype came up many times. In nucleotides, the CDR3 is TGTGCCATCAGAGGAGGAAGCTCTGGAAACACCATATATTTT. It encodes CAIRGGSSGNTIYF. The rearrangement joins TRBV10-3 to TRBJ1-3; D gene ambiguous. Trimming removed 6 bases from V and 0 bases from J, with 9 bases in between. The CDR3 is 14 residues long. Germline values: CDR1 ENHRY, CDR2 SYGVKD.

This clonotype was seen ten or more times. The rearrangement joins TRBV27 to TRBJ1-5, with TRBD1 matching over 12 bases. The trim removed 4 bases at V and 7 bases at J, leaving 8 bases unmatched. The length of the CDR3 is 16 residues. Germline V gene data show CDR1 as MNHEY and CDR2 as SMNVEV (reference sequence). The CDR3 nucleotides are TGTGCCAGCAGTTCCATCCCCGGGACAGGGGGCCAGCCCCAGCATTTT. This encodes CASSSIPGTGGQPQHF.

This clonotype was recorded many times. This sequence joins TRBV20-1 and TRBJ2-3; D unclear. The germline CDR1 and CDR2 sequences are DFQATT and SNEGSKA (reference sequence). This CDR3 is built from 12 residues. Trimming took off 5 bases at V and 0 bases at J, with 6 bases between the two ends. CDR3 in DNA: TGCAGTGCTGCCTGGAGCACAGATACGCAGTATTTT. Protein: CSAAWSTDTQYF.

This clonotype was counted many times. The CDR3 DNA sequence: TGCAGCGTTGCGGAACAGTTGAACACTGAAGCTTTCTTT. Encoded protein: CSVAEQLNTEAFF. The gene calls are TRBV29-1 and TRBJ1-1; D is unclear. CDR3 length: 13 amino acids. Looked up from germline, CDR1 is SQVTM and CDR2 is ANQGSEA. Trimming took 4 bases from V and 0 from J, leaving 9 bases between them.

This clonotype has ten or more counts. The V call is TRBV28, the J call TRBJ2-3; TRBD2 matches 10 bases. CDR1 MDHEN and CDR2 SYDVKM come from the germline V gene. This CDR3 has 14 residues. V lost 6 bases and J lost 4; bases outside the gene matches: 4. The CDR3 sequence is CASRASGSSDTQYF. The CDR3 DNA follows: TGTGCCAGCAGGGCTAGCGGGAGCTCAGATACGCAGTATTTT.

Points on this clonotype: Possible read error: a much larger clone is one base away. The chain combines TRBV4-1 with TRBJ2-1; D is possibly TRBD2 (6 bases). The CDR3 totals 15 residues. V was clipped by 6 bases and J by 3 bases, with 15 bases between them. Germline lookup yields CDR1 MGHRA and CDR2 YSYEKL. The CDR3 region has the DNA TGCGCCAGCAGTCTCGTCGGGACTCTCTACAATGAGCAGTTCTTC. Protein: CASSLVGTLYNEQFF.

This clonotype was found a few times. This chain connects TRBV5-1 to TRBJ2-5; D call uncertain. Germline V gene data show CDR1 as SGHRS and CDR2 as YFSETQ. The CDR3 has 11 residues. Trimming took 4 bases from V and 6 from J, leaving 7 bases between them. The CDR3 reads CASSTEKTQYF. The CDR3, as DNA: TGCGCCAGCAGCACCGAGAAGACCCAGTACTTC.

The sample holds many counts of this clonotype. Here the CDR3 DNA reads TGCGCCAGCATGCGGGGGCCCACAGATACGCAGTATTTT. Protein product: CASMRGPTDTQYF. The rearrangement uses TRBV5-1 and TRBJ2-3, with a tentative D call TRBD2 (7 bases). CDR1 is SGHRS and CDR2 is YFSETQ in the germline V gene. This CDR3 is 13 amino acids long. V was shortened by 6 bases and J by 2 bases, with 10 bases between the two germline ends.

This clonotype was detected many times. This rearrangement joins TRBV18 to TRBJ2-3; D is possibly TRBD1 (6 bases). CDR3 size: 13 residues. V was cut by 0 bases and J by 6 bases, with 7 bases left in between. In germline, CDR1 is KGHSH, CDR2 LQKENI. The CDR3 coding sequence is TGTGCCAGCTCACCACCGGGGGCCGATACGCAGTATTTT. Amino acids: CASSPPGADTQYF.

This clonotype was counted between two and nine times. The chain uses TRBV4-3 and TRBJ1-4; D gene uncertain. The germline CDR1 and CDR2 sequences are LGHNA and YSLEER. The CDR3 is 14 amino acids. V was trimmed by 0 bases and J by 10 bases, leaving 12 bases between them. In DNA, the CDR3 is TGCGCCAGCAGCCAAGATCTCAAGGGTGGAAAACTGTTTTTT. Translated, it gives CASSQDLKGGKLFF.

This clonotype came up many times. V and J are TRBV6-6 and TRBJ2-3; 8 nucleotides match TRBD2. The germline V gene encodes CDR1 MNHNY and CDR2 SVGAGI (reference sequence). V was pared by 7 bases and J by 4 bases, with 4 bases of the junction left unmatched. The CDR3 is 13 residues long. CDR3 residues: CASNGGAPDTQYF. Here the CDR3 DNA reads TGTGCCAGCAACGGGGGGGCCCCAGATACGCAGTATTTT.

This clonotype was seen at least ten times. This rearrangement joins TRBV7-9 to TRBJ2-1; TRBD2 agrees at 14 bases. The V gene's germline CDR1 is SEHNR and CDR2 FQNEAQ (reference sequence). V lost 4 bases and J lost 3; bases outside the gene matches: 5. The CDR3 length is 17 residues. The CDR3 loop is CASSYGLAGGFYNEQFF. CDR3 DNA: TGTGCCAGCAGCTACGGACTAGCGGGGGGCTTCTACAATGAGCAGTTCTTC. Full variable domain (remainder filled in from reference TRBV7-9 and TRBJ2-1): DTGVSQNPRHKITKRGQNVTFRCDPISEHNRLYWYRQTLGQGPEFLTYFQNEAQLEKSRLLSDRFSAERPKGSFSTLEIQRTEQGDSAMYLCASSYGLAGGFYNEQFFGPGTRLTVL.

In its sample, this clonotype was seen many times. V usage is TRBV20-1 and J usage is TRBJ2-1, with a possible D match to TRBD2 (5 bases). V was pared by 6 bases and J by 7 bases, with 13 bases between. CDR1 is DFQATT, CDR2 SNEGSKA, per germline (reference sequence). The CDR3 has 12 residues. For the CDR3, the DNA is TGCAGTGCGCCACGGGCGGGTAATGAGCAGTTCTTC. Its protein product is CSAPRAGNEQFF.

The chain is built from TRBV2 and TRBJ2-3; either TRBD1 or TRBD2 may fit D (6 bases each). Germline CDR1 reads SNHLY; CDR2 reads FYNNEI. This CDR3 is built from 16 residues. CDR3 amino acids: CTRSLVVGGQGDTQYF. The CDR3 DNA is TGTACCCGCAGTTTAGTCGTTGGGGGGCAAGGAGATACGCAGTATTTT.

This clonotype has a count of ten or more. V and J are TRBV9 and TRBJ2-3; 9 bases are shared with TRBD2. This CDR3 contains 16 residues. Germline loops: CDR1 SGDLS, CDR2 YYNGEE. Trimming at V came to 2 bases and at J to 5 bases, leaving 9 bases not matched to a gene. The CDR3 reads CASSVGGGRGGDTQYF. The CDR3 coding sequence is TGTGCCAGCAGCGTTGGTGGCGGGAGGGGAGGAGATACGCAGTATTTT.